Listed below are T cell receptor beta chains from one sample, sequenced in a study of glioma-infiltrating T cells. TCRdb recomputed calls from the multiplex PCR reads with MiXCR, one row per CDR3 protein. The sample has around 120,000 distinct CDR3 sequences, around 25% seen once. Material: glioma tissue, nonneoplastic brain tissue, or PBMCs (not recorded which). The receptor source for this set is a human donor with low-grade glioma or glioblastoma, undergoing nonglioma brain surgery, or in good health (not recorded which). Each CDR3 is given without its conserved first and last residue.

J,V,CDR3
TRBJ1-1,TRBV27,ASSLRAPGRTEAF
TRBJ2-1,TRBV12-3/TRBV12-4,ATASGGGVYNEQF
TRBJ1-2,TRBV27,ASSPNRDRVSYT
TRBJ1-2,TRBV27,ASSASQGHYGYT
TRBJ1-2,TRBV27,ASSAWENYGYT
TRBJ1-3,TRBV5-4,ASSYDGLTIY
TRBJ2-1,TRBV5-1,ASSIGGGNRYNEQF
TRBJ1-1,TRBV11-2,ASSLVDLGQKNTEAF
TRBJ1-2,TRBV7-2,ASSLADGTGYGYT
TRBJ2-6,TRBV24-1,ASTLGGRPTGANVLT
TRBJ1-2,TRBV7-9,ASSLDLQSIYT
TRBJ2-3,TRBV20-1,SANREPTDTQY
TRBJ2-1,TRBV11-1,ASSLASVRVSNEQF
TRBJ2-1,TRBV4-1,ASSPPFKDYSYNEQF
TRBJ2-2,TRBV3-1,ASSPSGTNTGELF
TRBJ2-3,TRBV19,ASSPALDTQY
TRBJ1-2,TRBV7-3,ASSLTRWDRGRRDYGYT